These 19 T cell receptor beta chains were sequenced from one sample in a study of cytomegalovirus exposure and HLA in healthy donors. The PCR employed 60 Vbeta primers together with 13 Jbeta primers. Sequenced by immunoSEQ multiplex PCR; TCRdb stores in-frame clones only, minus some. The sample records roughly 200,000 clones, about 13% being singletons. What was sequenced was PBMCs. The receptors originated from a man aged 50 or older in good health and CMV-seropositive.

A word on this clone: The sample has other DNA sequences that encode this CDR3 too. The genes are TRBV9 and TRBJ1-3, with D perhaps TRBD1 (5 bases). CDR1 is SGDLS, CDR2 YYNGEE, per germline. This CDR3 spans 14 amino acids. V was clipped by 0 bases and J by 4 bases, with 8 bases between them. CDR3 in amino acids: CASSVGGGGNTIYF. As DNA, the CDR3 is TGTGCCAGCAGCGTAGGGGGGGGAGGAAACACCATATATTTT.

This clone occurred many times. The CDR3: CASSLGDSEKLFF. The CDR3 bases are TGCGCCAGCAGCTTGGGAGATTCTGAAAAACTGTTTTTT. This chain uses TRBV5-1 with TRBJ1-4; D remains unclear. Germline values: CDR1 SGHRS, CDR2 YFSETQ. The CDR3 extends over 13 amino acids. Trimming removed 0 bases at V and 7 bases at J, with 7 bases between.

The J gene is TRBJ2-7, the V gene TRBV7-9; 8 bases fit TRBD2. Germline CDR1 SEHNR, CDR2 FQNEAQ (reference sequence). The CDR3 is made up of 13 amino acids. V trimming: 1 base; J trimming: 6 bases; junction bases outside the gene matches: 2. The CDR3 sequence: CASSLGTSSEQYV. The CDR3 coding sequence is TGTGCCAGCAGCTTAGGGACTAGCTCCGAGCAGTACGTC.

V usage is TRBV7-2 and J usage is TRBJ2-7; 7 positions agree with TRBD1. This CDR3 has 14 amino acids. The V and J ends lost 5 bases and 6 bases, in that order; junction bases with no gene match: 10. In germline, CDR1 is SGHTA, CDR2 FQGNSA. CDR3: CASSPWDSRREQYF. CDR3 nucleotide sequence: TGTGCCAGCAGCCCTTGGGACAGTCGGCGCGAGCAGTACTTC.

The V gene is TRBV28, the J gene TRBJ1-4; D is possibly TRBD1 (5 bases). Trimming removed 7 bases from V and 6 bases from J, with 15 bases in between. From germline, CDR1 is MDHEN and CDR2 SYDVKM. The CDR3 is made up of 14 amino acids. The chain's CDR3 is CASTTWSRDEKLFF. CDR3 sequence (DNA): TGTGCCAGCACTACCTGGTCCAGGGATGAAAAACTGTTTTTT. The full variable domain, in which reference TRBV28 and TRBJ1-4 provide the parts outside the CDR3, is DVKVTQSSRYLVKRTGEKVFLECVQDMDHENMFWYRQDPGLGLRLIYFSYDVKMKEKGDIPEGYSVSREKKERFSLILESASTNQTSMYLCASTTWSRDEKLFFGSGTQLSVL.

The CDR3, as DNA: TGCGCCAGCAGCACGGACAGGCTTTATTCACCCCTCCACTTT. The encoded protein is CASSTDRLYSPLHF. The rearrangement links TRBV5-1 to TRBJ1-6, with 7 bases matching TRBD1. The CDR3 runs to 14 residues. The V gene end was trimmed by 4 bases and the J gene end by 8 bases; junction bases not matched to a gene: 6. Germline V CDR1 and CDR2: SGHRS, YFSETQ.

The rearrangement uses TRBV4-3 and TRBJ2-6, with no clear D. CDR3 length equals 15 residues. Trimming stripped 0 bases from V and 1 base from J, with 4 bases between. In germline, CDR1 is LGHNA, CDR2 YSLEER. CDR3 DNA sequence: TGCGCCAGCAGCCAAGATATATCTGGGGCCAACGTCCTGACTTTC. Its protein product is CASSQDISGANVLTF.

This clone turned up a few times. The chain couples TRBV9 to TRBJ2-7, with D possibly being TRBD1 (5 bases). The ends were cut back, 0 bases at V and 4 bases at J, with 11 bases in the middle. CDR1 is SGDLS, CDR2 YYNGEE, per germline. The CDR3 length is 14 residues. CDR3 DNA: TGTGCCAGCAGCGTAGACCAGGGTCGGTACGAGCAGTACTTC. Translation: CASSVDQGRYEQYF. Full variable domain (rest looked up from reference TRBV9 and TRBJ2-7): DSGVTQTPKHLITATGQRVTLRCSPRSGDLSVYWYQQSLDQGLQFLIQYYNGEERAKGNILERFSAQQFPDLHSELNLSSLELGDSALYFCASSVDQGRYEQYFGPGTRLTVT.

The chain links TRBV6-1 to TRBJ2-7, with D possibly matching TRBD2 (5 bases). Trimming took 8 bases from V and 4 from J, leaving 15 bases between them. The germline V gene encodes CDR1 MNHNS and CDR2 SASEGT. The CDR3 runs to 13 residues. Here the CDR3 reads CASSGNGIYEQYV. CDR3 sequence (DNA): TGTGCCAGCTCGGGGAATGGGATTTACGAGCAGTACGTC.

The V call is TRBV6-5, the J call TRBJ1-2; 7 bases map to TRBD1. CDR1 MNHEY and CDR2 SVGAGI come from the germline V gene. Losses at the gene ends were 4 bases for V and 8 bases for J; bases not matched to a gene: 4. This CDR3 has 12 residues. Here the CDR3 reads CASSLTGRGYTF. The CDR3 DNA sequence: TGTGCCAGCAGTTTGACAGGGCGAGGCTACACCTTC.

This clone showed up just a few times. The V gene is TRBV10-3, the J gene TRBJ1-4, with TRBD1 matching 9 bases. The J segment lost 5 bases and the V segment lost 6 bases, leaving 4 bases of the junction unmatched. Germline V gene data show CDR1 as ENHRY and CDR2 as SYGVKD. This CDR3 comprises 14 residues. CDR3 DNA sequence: TGTGCCATCAGGACAGGGGGAGCGAATGAAAAACTGTTTTTT. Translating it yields CAIRTGGANEKLFF.

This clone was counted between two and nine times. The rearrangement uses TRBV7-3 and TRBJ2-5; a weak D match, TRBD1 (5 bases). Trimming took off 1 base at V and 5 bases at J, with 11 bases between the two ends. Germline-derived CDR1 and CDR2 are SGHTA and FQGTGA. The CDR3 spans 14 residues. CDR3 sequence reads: CASSLNSWGETQYF. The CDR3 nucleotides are TGTGCCAGCAGCTTAAACTCATGGGGCGAGACCCAGTACTTC. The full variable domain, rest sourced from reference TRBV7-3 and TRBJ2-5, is GAGVSQTPSNKVTEKGKYVELRCDPISGHTALYWYRQSLGQGPEFLIYFQGTGAADDSGLPNDRFFAVRPEGSVSTLKIQRTERGDSAVYLCASSLNSWGETQYFGPGTRLLVL.

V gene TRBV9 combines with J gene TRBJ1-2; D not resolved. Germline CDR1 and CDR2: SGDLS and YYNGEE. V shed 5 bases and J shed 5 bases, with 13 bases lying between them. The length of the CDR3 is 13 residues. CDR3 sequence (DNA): TGTGCCAGCAGTCAAGAGGGCGGATATGGCTACACCTTC. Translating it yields CASSQEGGYGYTF.

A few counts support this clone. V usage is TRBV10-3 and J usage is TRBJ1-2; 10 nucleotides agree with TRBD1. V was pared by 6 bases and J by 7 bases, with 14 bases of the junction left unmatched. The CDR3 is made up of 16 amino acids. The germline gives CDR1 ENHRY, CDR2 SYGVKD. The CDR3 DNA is TGTGCCATCAGCCTTGACAGGGGGCGGCCCAACGGTGGCTACACCTTC. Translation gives CAISLDRGRPNGGYTF.

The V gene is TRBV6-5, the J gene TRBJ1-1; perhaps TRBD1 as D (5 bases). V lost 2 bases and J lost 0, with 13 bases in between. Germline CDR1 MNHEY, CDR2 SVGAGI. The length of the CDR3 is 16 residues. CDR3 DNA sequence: TGTGCCAGCAGTTACGGGGCAGGGTTGGTGAACACTGAAGCTTTCTTT. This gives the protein CASSYGAGLVNTEAFF.

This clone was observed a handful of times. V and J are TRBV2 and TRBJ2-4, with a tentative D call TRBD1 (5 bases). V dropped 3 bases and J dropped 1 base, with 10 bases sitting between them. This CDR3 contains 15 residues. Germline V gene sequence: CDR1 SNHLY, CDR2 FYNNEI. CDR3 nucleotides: TGTGCCAGCAGTGAGCAGGGCCTGGCCAAAAACATTCAGTACTTC. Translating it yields CASSEQGLAKNIQYF. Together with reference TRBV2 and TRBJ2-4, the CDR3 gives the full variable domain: EPEVTQTPSHQVTQMGQEVILRCVPISNHLYFYWYRQILGQKVEFLVSFYNNEISEKSEIFDDQFSVERPDGSNFTLKIRSTKLEDSAMYFCASSEQGLAKNIQYFGAGTRLSVL.

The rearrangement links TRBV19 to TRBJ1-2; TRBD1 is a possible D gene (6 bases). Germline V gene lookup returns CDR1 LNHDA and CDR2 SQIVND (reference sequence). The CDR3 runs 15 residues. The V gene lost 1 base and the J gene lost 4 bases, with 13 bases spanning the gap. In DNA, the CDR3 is TGTGCCAGTAGTATAGGCAGGGGCCCTAGCTATGGCTACACCTTC. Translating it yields CASSIGRGPSYGYTF.

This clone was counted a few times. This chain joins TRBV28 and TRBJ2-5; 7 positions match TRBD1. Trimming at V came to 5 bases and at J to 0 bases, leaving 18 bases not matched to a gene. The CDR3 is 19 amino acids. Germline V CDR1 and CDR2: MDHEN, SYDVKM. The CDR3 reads CASSTPRDSWTPNQETQYF. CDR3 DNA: TGTGCCAGCAGTACTCCGAGGGACAGCTGGACTCCCAACCAAGAGACCCAGTACTTC.

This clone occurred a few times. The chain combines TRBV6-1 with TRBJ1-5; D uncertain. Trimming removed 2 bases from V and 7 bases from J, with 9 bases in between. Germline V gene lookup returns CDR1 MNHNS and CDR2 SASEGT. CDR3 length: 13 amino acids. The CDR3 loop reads CASSESPEQPQHF. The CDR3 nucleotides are TGTGCCAGCAGTGAAAGCCCGGAGCAGCCCCAGCATTTT.